This TCR beta chain was documented in a study of early T cells in non-severe SARS-CoV-2 infection. For the study at large: The study sequenced bulk RNA from unsorted whole blood, with chains unpaired.

V was clipped by 4 bases and J by 0 bases, with 6 bases between them. Per germline, CDR1 SGHRS and CDR2 YFSETQ. This CDR3 spans 13 amino acids. This clonotype was found many times. Its antigen is unknown. Individually, cDNA molecules had unique molecular identifiers attached to them. Each CDR3 protein gets one entry after TCRdb re-called the 5' RACE reads with MiXCR. The sample shows some 82,000 distinct CDR3 sequences, about an eighth of them seen only once. Study-wide results and limits: Sequences matched to VDJdb favored anti-spike CD8 responses, while private and CD4 specificities were missed.

The V and J genes are TRBV5-1 and TRBJ2-3, with a tentative D call TRBD1 (5 bases). Sample: whole blood, taken at baseline. The sequence was obtained from an adult who was a healthcare worker with PCR-confirmed SARS-CoV-2 infection or an uninfected control (not recorded which). CDR3 DNA: TGCGCCAGCAGCAGGACAAGCACAGATACGCAGTATTTT. This gives the protein CASSRTSTDTQYF. The full variable domain, in which reference TRBV5-1 and TRBJ2-3 provide the parts outside the CDR3, is KAGVTQTPRYLIKTRGQQVTLSCSPISGHRSVSWYQQTPGQGLQFLFEYFSETQRNKGNFPGRFSGRQFSNSRSEMNVSTLELGDSALYLCASSRTSTDTQYFGPGTRLTVL.